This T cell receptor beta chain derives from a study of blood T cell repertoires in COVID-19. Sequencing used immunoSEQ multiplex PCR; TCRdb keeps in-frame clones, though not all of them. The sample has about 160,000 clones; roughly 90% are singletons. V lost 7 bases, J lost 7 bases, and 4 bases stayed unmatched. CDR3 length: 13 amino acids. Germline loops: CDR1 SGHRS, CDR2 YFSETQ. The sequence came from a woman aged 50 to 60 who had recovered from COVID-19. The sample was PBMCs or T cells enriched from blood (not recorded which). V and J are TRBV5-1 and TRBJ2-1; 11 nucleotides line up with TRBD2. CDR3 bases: TGCGCCAGCGGACGACTAGCGGGGAATGAGCAGTTCTTC. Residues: CASGRLAGNEQFF.